What follows describes a single TCR beta chain. Its matching antigen is unknown. These data originate in a study of Graves' ophthalmopathy and Graves' hyperthyroidism. Whole-study findings and limits: With around 69% sensitivity and approximately 72% specificity, the model predicted ophthalmopathy progression.

V shed 8 bases and J shed 5 bases, with 15 bases lying between them. Germline CDR1 is MDHEN and CDR2 is SYDVKM. The CDR3 contains 13 residues. Beta-chain TCR CDR3 regions were amplified from RNA transcripts. First-round RT-PCR used HTBI primers; second-round multiplex PCR followed. TCRdb reanalysed the multiplex PCR reads using MiXCR and keeps one entry per CDR3 protein. The table has over a million distinct CDR3 sequences, 36% seen once; the top ten hold 11%. The clonotype was recovered from an adult man with Graves' hyperthyroidism. The J gene is TRBJ1-1, the V gene TRBV28, with D perhaps TRBD1 (5 bases). What was sequenced was peripheral blood or thyroid tissue (not recorded which). CDR3 in DNA: TGTGCCAGCTTGACCGGGGGTTGGACTGAAGCTTTCTTT. It yields the protein CASLTGGWTEAFF.